A selection of T cell receptor beta chains follows, all from one sample in a study of cytomegalovirus exposure and HLA in healthy donors. Clones were sequenced by immunoSEQ multiplex PCR, and TCRdb holds only the in-frame ones, with some missing. Of fewer than 100,000 clones listed, around 73% are singletons. Sequences were obtained from PBMCs. The receptors come from a female donor in good health and CMV-seronegative. CDR3s include the opening cysteine and the closing phenylalanine or tryptophan.

cdr3_aa,v_call,j_call
CATHKGETQYF,TRBV27,TRBJ2-5
CASSLLYLGADTGELFF,TRBV5-1,TRBJ2-2
CASSLFGGIGYEQYF,TRBV7-9,TRBJ2-7
CASNDRDRMFNGELFF,TRBV2,TRBJ2-2
CASSVTGNYGYTF,TRBV5-4,TRBJ1-2
CASSMSGMNTEAFF,TRBV27,TRBJ1-1
CACTLAGGTDTQYF,TRBV30,TRBJ2-3
CASSVSRGTGNTIYF,TRBV9,TRBJ1-3
CASSSPGGVTLNTEAFF,TRBV11-2,TRBJ1-1
CASSQRGQGSSPLHF,TRBV27,TRBJ1-6
CASSVEGTGGSGNTIYF,TRBV9,TRBJ1-3
CARSPTSKDTQYF,TRBV5-3,TRBJ2-3
CASSRGRPTYEQYF,TRBV5-6,TRBJ2-7
CASSQGLLNTGELFF,TRBV18,TRBJ2-2
CASSGVRNPEAFF,TRBV2,TRBJ1-1
CASSWGQASDIQYF,TRBV7-3,TRBJ2-4
CASSRESQGASSFF,TRBV6-1,TRBJ2-1
CASSFIGGQGSYEQYF,TRBV13,TRBJ2-7
CASSLTSPNGEQYF,TRBV27,TRBJ2-7
CASSFLAGQGEETQYF,TRBV28,TRBJ2-5
CASSLGAGVNQPQHF,TRBV7-8,TRBJ1-5
CASSLGTGGLKKLFF,TRBV5-1,TRBJ1-4